This T cell receptor beta chain was documented in a study of T cell repertoires in ileal Crohn's disease. Germline V gene sequence: CDR1 KGHSH, CDR2 LQKENI. The CDR3 contains 15 residues. The V and J ends lost 2 bases and 8 bases, in that order; junction bases with no gene match: 6. TCRdb's copy holds only in-frame clones and misses some; the assay was immunoSEQ multiplex PCR. The table records about 16,000 clones, about 92% of them present only once. This clonotype was obtained from an adult with Crohn's disease. This chain joins TRBV18 and TRBJ2-4, with TRBD2 matching over 10 bases. Sequences were obtained from ileal tissue. The CDR3 spells CASSPVASGGHIQYF. The CDR3 bases are TGTGCCAGCTCACCAGTGGCTAGCGGGGGACACATTCAGTACTTC.